What follows are 29 T cell receptor beta chains derived from one specimen sequenced in a study of metastatic and nonmetastatic thyroid tumors (dated by TCRdb to about 2020). The method behind the library was PCR. The sequencing machine was an Illumina HiSeq 4000. Using fastp at Q25 and MiXCR, TCRdb reprocessed the public reads and kept productive beta chains. The sample table contains around 12,000 clones; only one count was recorded for about 38% of them. 16% of the sample goes to the ten largest clones. None of the patients had been given any treatment before thyroid surgery. The sample consisted of tumor tissue. These receptors came from a female donor with papillary thyroid cancer or a benign thyroid nodule (not recorded which). Some clones in this sample may be carry-over from other donors' samples.

This clone was seen a handful of times. The rearrangement links TRBV6-2 or TRBV6-3 to TRBJ1-1; D is undetermined. The CDR3 totals 14 residues. CDR1 and CDR2 (germline): MNHEY, SVGEGT. Trimming left V 2 bases short and J 4 bases short, with 11 bases between. The DNA of the CDR3 is TGTGCCAGCAGTTACAGGGTAGAATCCACTGAAGCTTTCTTT. It yields the protein CASSYRVESTEAFF.

The rearrangement uses TRBV30 and TRBJ2-7; D is unresolved. This CDR3 spans 12 amino acids. Germline CDR1 GTSNPN, CDR2 SVGIG (reference sequence). Trimming cost V 3 bases and J 1 base, with 7 bases left between them. The CDR3 DNA follows: TGTGCCTGGAGAGGGTCATCCTACGAGCAGTACTTC. Protein sequence: CAWRGSSYEQYF. The full variable domain, rest sourced from reference TRBV30 and TRBJ2-7, is SQTIHQWPATLVQPVGSPLSLECTVEGTSNPNLYWYRQAAGRGLQLLFYSVGIGQISSEVPQNLSASRPQDRQFILSSKKLLLSDSGFYLCAWRGSSYEQYFGPGTRLTVT.

This clone turned up a few times. CDR3 nucleotides: TGTGCCAGTAGTCTAGCGGGATCCTTGCACGAGCAGTACTTC. Translating it yields CASSLAGSLHEQYF. The chain combines TRBV19 with TRBJ2-7, with 9 positions matching TRBD2. Germline trimming cut 5 bases from V and 5 bases from J; bases unmatched to any gene: 7. In germline, CDR1 is LNHDA, CDR2 SQIVND (reference sequence). This CDR3 region has 14 residues. The whole variable domain, filled in from reference TRBV19 and TRBJ2-7, reads DGGITQSPKYLFRKEGQNVTLSCEQNLNHDAMYWYRQDPGQGLRLIYYSQIVNDFQKGDIAEGYSVSREKKESFPLTVTSAQKNPTAFYLCASSLAGSLHEQYFGPGTRLTVT.

This clone was counted a few times. This chain connects TRBV6-2 or TRBV6-3 to TRBJ2-7; D remains ambiguous. Germline CDR1 reads MNHEY; CDR2 reads SVGEGT. V lost 4 bases and J lost 2, with 9 bases in between. The CDR3 sequence is 13 residues long. The CDR3 region is CASSFGVTYEQYF. As DNA, the CDR3 is TGTGCCAGCAGTTTTGGGGTCACCTACGAGCAGTACTTC.

This clone was observed a handful of times. V gene TRBV19 combines with J gene TRBJ1-5; tentative D call: TRBD1 (5 bases). The V end was cut by 4 bases, the J end by 7 bases, with 17 bases between. This CDR3 comprises 15 residues. Germline CDR1 LNHDA, CDR2 SQIVND (reference sequence). In DNA form, the CDR3 reads TGTGCCAGTAGTAGCCCCTCGGGGGGGGTCCAGCCCCAGCATTTT. This sequence encodes CASSSPSGGVQPQHF.

The gene calls are TRBV11-3 and TRBJ2-2; D tentatively fits TRBD1 or TRBD2 (6 bases each). CDR3 length equals 13 residues. Trimming left V 5 bases short and J 7 bases short, with 11 bases between. The germline CDR1 and CDR2 sequences are SGHNT and YENEEA. DNA for the CDR3: TGTGCCAGCAGCCAGGGGACTTACGGGGAGCTGTTTTTT. This gives the protein CASSQGTYGELFF. The complete variable domain, with remaining parts taken from reference TRBV11-3 and TRBJ2-2, reads EAGVVQSPRYKIIEKKQPVAFWCNPISGHNTLYWYLQNLGQGPELLIRYENEEAVDDSQLPKDRFSAERLKGVDSTLKIQPAELGDSAVYLCASSQGTYGELFFGEGSRLTVL.

The chain joins TRBV3-1 to TRBJ2-7; the D gene is possibly TRBD2 (5 bases). This CDR3 has 14 residues. With 4 bases removed from V and 2 bases from J, the gap between germline ends came to 12 bases. CDR1 and CDR2 (germline): LGHDT, YNNKEL (reference sequence). The CDR3 loop reads CASSPDGLTYEQYF. CDR3 DNA: TGTGCCAGCAGCCCCGACGGACTTACCTACGAGCAGTACTTC.

The CDR3 is CASSLSGYEQYF. The CDR3 nucleotides read TGCGCCAGCAGCTTGAGTGGCTACGAGCAGTACTTC. The rearrangement uses TRBV5-1 and TRBJ2-7; D is ambiguous. From germline, CDR1 is SGHRS and CDR2 YFSETQ. This CDR3 is built from 12 residues. V was trimmed by 1 base and J by 3 bases, leaving 5 bases between them.

A few counts support this clone. The V gene is TRBV6-1, the J gene TRBJ2-7; possibly TRBD2 for D (6 bases). V was pared by 5 bases and J by 2 bases, with 16 bases between. The CDR3 runs to 15 residues. Germline CDR1 and CDR2: MNHNS and SASEGT. The CDR3 region is CASSTERAVPYEQYF. CDR3 coding DNA: TGTGCCAGCAGTACCGAGCGGGCTGTACCCTACGAGCAGTACTTC.

The V gene is TRBV11-2, the J gene TRBJ1-2; perhaps TRBD1 as D (5 bases). Germline values: CDR1 SGHAT, CDR2 FQNNGV. The ends were cut back, 3 bases at V and 5 bases at J, with 16 bases in the middle. This CDR3 has 15 residues. For the CDR3, the DNA is TGTGCCAGCAGCTTGGGCTGGGGGGATGTATATGGCTACACCTTC. Its translation is CASSLGWGDVYGYTF.

This clone occurred a few times. The chain combines TRBV10-1 with TRBJ1-2, with 8 bases that match TRBD1. Unmatched junction bases numbered 5, after V lost 4 bases and J lost 7 bases. The germline gives CDR1 WNHNN, CDR2 SYGVQD (reference sequence). The CDR3 covers 13 residues. The DNA for the CDR3 is TGCGCCAGCAGTGTCAACAGGGGGTCTGGCTACACCTTC. It yields the protein CASSVNRGSGYTF.

The chain recombines TRBV6-5 with TRBJ1-1; unclear D gene. The length of the CDR3 is 10 residues. In germline, CDR1 is MNHEY, CDR2 SVGAGI. Trimming stripped 6 bases from V and 8 bases from J, with 7 bases between. This chain's CDR3 is CASSREEAFF. CDR3 coding DNA: TGTGCCAGCAGCCGCGAGGAAGCTTTCTTT.

This chain joins TRBV7-9 and TRBJ1-2, with TRBD1 matching 7 bases. The CDR3 is made up of 14 amino acids. Germline CDR1 and CDR2: SEHNR and FQNEAQ (reference sequence). V lost 4 bases, J lost 7 bases, and 9 bases stayed unmatched. CDR3 sequence reads: CASSWADRIAGYTF. In nucleotides, the CDR3 is TGTGCCAGCAGCTGGGCGGACAGGATCGCTGGCTACACCTTC.

This clone was seen a few times. The CDR3 DNA follows: TGTGCCAGCAGCAGGGGGTTAGGGCCTGAAGCTTTCTTT. Amino acids: CASSRGLGPEAFF. The genes are TRBV6-1 and TRBJ1-1; 7 bases line up with TRBD1. Germline V lookup: CDR1 MNHNS, CDR2 SASEGT. There are 13 residues in the CDR3. J gave up 6 bases and V 6 bases, and 7 bases lay outside the gene matches.

A few counts support this clone. The chain carries TRBV6-2 or TRBV6-3 and TRBJ2-3; D not certain. Germline CDR1 MNHEY, CDR2 SVGEGT. Between the trimmed V and J ends, which lost 2 bases and 0 bases, there was a span of 18 bases. The CDR3 is 18 amino acids. CDR3 bases: TGTGCCAGCAGTTACGGTTCGGAGACCCCGATTAGCACAGATACGCAGTATTTT. It is translated as CASSYGSETPISTDTQYF.

This clone was counted at least ten times. CDR3 sequence: CASSLAREAFF. The CDR3 DNA sequence: TGTGCCAGCAGTTTGGCCAGGGAAGCTTTCTTT. V gene TRBV28 combines with J gene TRBJ1-1, with D uncertain. The V end was cut by 3 bases, the J end by 8 bases, with 7 bases between. The CDR3 length is 11 residues. Germline CDR1 is MDHEN and CDR2 is SYDVKM.

This sequence joins TRBV24-1 and TRBJ1-2; 8 bases align to TRBD1. With 7 bases clipped from V and 3 bases from J, the junction kept 6 bases outside the gene matches. The CDR3 contains 14 residues. Germline loops: CDR1 KGHDR, CDR2 SFDVKD. The CDR3 loop reads CATSSGGVDYGYTF. CDR3 in DNA: TGTGCCACCAGCTCAGGGGGCGTTGACTATGGCTACACCTTC.

This clone was detected only a few times. The chain has TRBV2 and TRBJ2-7, with TRBD1 matching over 11 bases. V shed 7 bases and J 7 bases; nucleotides not matched to a gene: 9. This CDR3 has 14 amino acids. Germline V lookup: CDR1 SNHLY, CDR2 FYNNEI. The CDR3 region has the DNA TGTGCCAGCATCCCCGGACAGGGGGCTCTTGAGCAGTACTTC. This encodes CASIPGQGALEQYF.

This rearrangement joins TRBV18 to TRBJ1-6; the match to TRBD1 covers 7 bases. Germline trimming cut 3 bases from V and 6 bases from J; bases unmatched to any gene: 14. The CDR3 totals 18 residues. Germline CDR1 reads KGHSH; CDR2 reads LQKENI. The CDR3, as DNA: TGTGCCAGCTCACCGCCCCTGTGGCCAGGGGGTGGTAATTCACCCCTCCACTTT. Protein product: CASSPPLWPGGGNSPLHF. The full variable domain, its missing parts supplied by reference TRBV18 and TRBJ1-6, is NAGVMQNPRHLVRRRGQEARLRCSPMKGHSHVYWYRQLPEEGLKFMVYLQKENIIDESGMPKERFSAEFPKEGPSILRIQQVVRGDSAAYFCASSPPLWPGGGNSPLHFGNGTRLTVT.

CDR3 residues: CASSGSQSNTEAFF. CDR3 coding DNA: TGTGCCAGCAGTGGATCTCAGTCGAACACTGAAGCTTTCTTT. V usage is TRBV6-1 and J usage is TRBJ1-1; unclear D gene. Trimming left V 4 bases short and J 1 base short, with 10 bases between. The CDR3 spans 14 residues. Looked up from germline, CDR1 is MNHNS and CDR2 is SASEGT.

This clone has at least ten counts. V is TRBV7-9 and J is TRBJ2-1; 13 nucleotides agree with TRBD2. The CDR3 is made up of 20 amino acids. V was clipped by 4 bases and J by 3 bases; unmatched bases: 15. The germline V gene encodes CDR1 SEHNR and CDR2 FQNEAQ (reference sequence). CDR3 sequence: CASSYSEGTSGEFRYNEQFF. As DNA, the CDR3 is TGTGCCAGCAGCTACTCCGAAGGGACTAGCGGGGAATTTCGCTACAATGAGCAGTTCTTC.

This clone was detected many times. CDR3 sequence: CASSQVGGGFSSGELFF. The CDR3 DNA reads TGCGCCAGCAGCCAAGTAGGAGGGGGCTTTAGTTCCGGGGAGCTGTTTTTT. The chain joins TRBV4-3 to TRBJ2-2, with a weak D call TRBD1 (7 bases). V was cut by 1 base and J by 6 bases, with 18 bases left in between. Germline values: CDR1 LGHNA, CDR2 YSLEER. The CDR3 extends over 17 amino acids.

This clone occurred a few times. The chain recombines TRBV10-3 with TRBJ2-7, with 7 nucleotides matching TRBD1. CDR1 and CDR2 from the germline V gene are ENHRY and SYGVKD. The CDR3 spans 15 residues. V lost 4 bases and J lost 0; bases outside the gene matches: 6. The CDR3 loop reads CAISGSGGSSYEQYF. Here the CDR3 DNA reads TGTGCCATCAGTGGGTCAGGGGGAAGCTCCTACGAGCAGTACTTC.

The V gene is TRBV27, the J gene TRBJ1-6; no reliable D call. The CDR3 covers 15 residues. Germline loops: CDR1 MNHEY, CDR2 SMNVEV (reference sequence). V was trimmed by 4 bases and J by 0 bases, leaving 7 bases between them. This chain's CDR3 is CASSSGSSYNSPLHF. CDR3 in DNA: TGTGCCAGCAGTTCGGGGAGCTCCTATAATTCACCCCTCCACTTT.

This sequence joins TRBV19 and TRBJ1-1; D remains unclear. Germline-derived CDR1 and CDR2 are LNHDA and SQIVND (reference sequence). This CDR3 has 13 residues. The ends were cut back, 10 bases at V and 2 bases at J, with 14 bases in the middle. The CDR3 region is CATNSKINTEAFF. CDR3 in DNA: TGTGCCACCAATAGCAAGATTAACACTGAAGCTTTCTTT.

The CDR3 protein is CASSSSGTSYNEQFF. DNA of the CDR3: TGTGCCAGCAGCTCTAGCGGGACTTCCTACAATGAGCAGTTCTTC. The chain combines TRBV9 with TRBJ2-1, with 9 bases aligning to TRBD2. CDR1 and CDR2 (germline): SGDLS, YYNGEE. The length of the CDR3 is 15 residues. The ends lost 4 bases at V and 1 base at J; junction bases unmatched: 3.

V gene TRBV6-1 combines with J gene TRBJ2-1; TRBD2 matches at 13 bases. The CDR3 runs 16 residues. CDR1 is MNHNS and CDR2 is SASEGT in the germline V gene. This CDR3 is CAIQPGLAGFYNEQFF. In DNA, the CDR3 is TGTGCGATACAACCGGGACTAGCGGGATTCTACAATGAGCAGTTCTTC.

The chain links TRBV5-5 to TRBJ1-6; D not resolved. The CDR3 is 14 amino acids. Germline V gene data show CDR1 as SGHKS and CDR2 as YYEKEE (reference sequence). V was clipped by 0 bases and J by 7 bases, with 8 bases between them. In DNA, the CDR3 is TGTGCCAGCAGCTTGGGTCAGCAGAATTCACCCCTCCACTTT. Translating it yields CASSLGQQNSPLHF.

The rearrangement uses TRBV2 and TRBJ2-1, with a weak D call TRBD1 (6 bases). The CDR3 runs 14 residues. Germline V gives CDR1 SNHLY, CDR2 FYNNEI. Trimming left V 7 bases short and J 4 bases short, with 14 bases between. CDR3: CASTRDTTYNEQFF. As DNA, the CDR3 is TGTGCCAGCACCCGGGACACAACTTACAATGAGCAGTTCTTC.